The 29 T cell receptor beta chains reported below all come from one sample, sequenced in a study of tissue T cells after allogeneic stem cell transplantation. Time point specified: mouse harvest day 14 after allogeneic transplant. Tail vein injection delivered 10^7 T-cell-depleted bone marrow cells and 10^6 splenic CD5+ T cells. Assay: immunoSEQ multiplex PCR; the TCRdb copy retains only in-frame clones and omits some. The repertoire holds approximately 4,200 clones, with around 45% as singletons. Specimen: gut tissue. The receptors here all came from a female BALB/c mouse given C57BL/6 T cells with graft-versus-host disease after an allogeneic hematopoietic cell transplant.

Only a few counts were recorded for this clone. Genes and germline are mouse. The CDR3 end falls 1 residue outside the read, so it is completed with the germline J gene. The chain links TRBV12-2 to TRBJ2-7; D remains unclear. Trimming took 0 bases from V and 7 from J, leaving 9 bases between them. The germline V gene encodes CDR1 SGHLS and CDR2 HYDKME. CDR3 size: 12 residues. CDR3 bases read: TGTGCCAGCTCTCTCTGGCTGAGGGAACAGTAC. Its translation: CASSLWLREQY. The entire CDR3 protein reads CASSLWLREQYF.

Details on this clone: Gene names denote mouse genes. The missing CDR3 end, 1 residue past where the read stops, is filled in from the germline J gene. The chain links TRBV26 to TRBJ2-5, with 7 bases that match TRBD1. V dropped 6 bases and J dropped 1; count of bases not matched to a gene: 4. Germline V CDR1 and CDR2: KGHPV, FQNQEV (reference sequence). This CDR3 contains 14 residues. CDR3 DNA, as far as it was read: TGTGCCAGCAGCCCTACAGGGGACCAAGACACCCAGTAC. This encodes CASSPTGDQDTQY. The entire CDR3 sequence reads CASSPTGDQDTQYF.

About this clone: Gene names and germline refer to mouse. Sequencing ends 1 residue short of the CDR3 end; the germline J gene provides the rest. This chain links TRBV26 with TRBJ1-6; unclear D gene. TRBJ1-6 is treated as an ORF (open reading frame) with a function not yet certain. The germline V gene encodes CDR1 KGHPV and CDR2 FQNQEV (reference sequence). The CDR3 sequence is 14 residues long. Trimming took off 5 bases at V and 0 bases at J, with 5 bases between the two ends. This CDR3 is CASSGYSYNSPLYF. CDR3 DNA (partial): TGTGCCAGCAGTGGATATTCCTATAATTCGCCCCTCTAC.

On this clone: These gene names are mouse names. From the germline J gene comes the end of the CDR3, since the read stops 1 residue before it. The J gene is TRBJ2-5, the V gene TRBV4, with D hard to call. The CDR3 totals 12 residues. V lost 6 bases, J lost 2 bases, and 6 bases lay in between. Germline values: CDR1 LGHDT, CDR2 YNNKQL (reference sequence). The part of the CDR3 DNA that was read is TGTGCCAGCAGAGATCTCCAAGACACCCAGTAC. This translates into CASRDLQDTQY. The entire CDR3 sequence reads CASRDLQDTQYF.

This clone was seen more than once but under ten times. Germline and junction disagree at one end, which may indicate a read error. The gene names here belong to mouse. The read halts 1 residue ahead of the CDR3 end, with the missing end drawn from the germline J gene. Other DNA sequences of this sample code for an identical CDR3. This chain joins TRBV13-3 and TRBJ2-7; D is ambiguous. The CDR3 is 11 amino acids. The germline V gene encodes CDR1 NNHDY and CDR2 SYVADS. CDR3: CATERVYEQYF. The covered CDR3 bases are TGCGCCACAGAACGGGTTTATGAACAGTAC.

This clone showed up just a few times. The gene names given are mouse names. The CDR3 extends 1 residue past the end of the read, so its final part is completed from the germline J gene. The J gene is TRBJ2-7, the V gene TRBV26; 7 nucleotides line up with TRBD2. The length of the CDR3 is 13 residues. Unmatched junction bases numbered 2, after V lost 2 bases and J lost 4 bases. Germline V CDR1 and CDR2: KGHPV, FQNQEV (reference sequence). CDR3 in amino acids: CASSLGGDYEQYF. CDR3 bases read: TGTGCCAGCAGTCTGGGGGGGGATTATGAACAGTAC.

This clone was picked up a small number of times. The genes and germline here are from mouse. The CDR3 end lies 1 residue beyond the end of the read and is filled in from the germline J gene. V gene TRBV5 combines with J gene TRBJ2-1; 8 bases line up with TRBD2. The germline V gene has CDR1 LGHNA and CDR2 YNLKQL (reference sequence). The CDR3 covers 15 residues. With V trimmed by 0 bases and J by 4 bases, 2 bases remained unmatched. Here the CDR3 reads CASSQEGGRYAEQFF. The CDR3 bases that were read are TGTGCCAGCAGCCAAGAGGGGGGGCGATATGCTGAGCAGTTC.

This clone was detected only a few times. Genes and germline come from the mouse. The read halts 1 residue ahead of the CDR3 end, with the missing end drawn from the germline J gene. The V gene is TRBV31, the J gene TRBJ1-3; D not resolved. This CDR3 has 14 amino acids. Per the germline V gene, CDR1 is GKSSPN and CDR2 is SITVG. V was trimmed by 0 bases and J by 0 bases, leaving 6 bases between them. The sequenced CDR3 bases are TGTGCCTGGAGTCTCGACAATTCTGGAAATACGCTCTAT. Its protein product is CAWSLDNSGNTLY. The whole CDR3 is CAWSLDNSGNTLYF.

Turning to this clone: Genes and germline come from the mouse. The missing CDR3 end, 1 residue past where the read stops, is filled in from the germline J gene. The genes are TRBV26 and TRBJ1-1, with D perhaps TRBD1 (5 bases). This CDR3 has 13 amino acids. CDR1 is KGHPV and CDR2 is FQNQEV in the germline V gene (reference sequence). V was trimmed by 3 bases and J by 5 bases, leaving 10 bases between them. The sequenced part of the CDR3 DNA is TGTGCCAGCAGTCTACGGGGGAGGACAGAAGTCTTC. Its protein is CASSLRGRTEVF. The full CDR3 sequence reads CASSLRGRTEVFF. Drawing the rest from reference TRBV26 and TRBJ1-1, the complete variable domain is NSKVIQTPRYLVKGQGQKAKMRCIPEKGHPVVFWYQQNKNNEFKFLINFQNQEVLQQIDMTEKRFSAECPSNSPCSLEIQSSEAGDSALYLCASSLRGRTEVFFGKGTRLTVV.

As concerns this clone: Here the gene names and germline are mouse. The read finishes 1 residue shy of the CDR3 end, and the germline J gene is used to complete it. This chain uses TRBV24 with TRBJ2-7, with 10 bases matching TRBD2. This CDR3 is built from 15 residues. Losses at the gene ends were 5 bases for V and 5 bases for J; bases not matched to a gene: 9. Germline CDR1 reads KGHTA; CDR2 reads FRNEEI. Here the CDR3 reads CASSATGGGEDEQYF. CDR3 bases read: TGTGCCAGCAGTGCCACTGGGGGGGGCGAGGATGAACAGTAC.

In this sample, this clone turned up a few times. Gene names denote mouse genes. The read halts 1 residue ahead of the CDR3 end, with the missing end drawn from the germline J gene. The chain is built from TRBV26 and TRBJ1-4; D uncertain. The germline CDR1 and CDR2 sequences are KGHPV and FQNQEV (reference sequence). This CDR3 has 13 residues. V was trimmed by 4 bases and J by 4 bases, leaving 7 bases between them. CDR3 residues: CASSPGNNERLFF. CDR3 bases read: TGTGCCAGCAGTCCGGGAAACAACGAAAGATTATTT.

The table lists this clone with a count of one. Genes and germline come from the mouse. Read coverage stops 1 residue before the CDR3 terminus; the germline J gene supplies the remainder. The chain combines TRBV19 with TRBJ2-5; no firm D call. V was clipped by 2 bases and J by 0 bases, with 4 bases between them. The CDR3 contains 13 residues. CDR1 is FNHDT, CDR2 SITEND, per germline (reference sequence). Incomplete CDR3 DNA: TGTGCCAGCAGTATGACAAACCAAGACACCCAGTAC. Its protein product is CASSMTNQDTQY. The entire CDR3 protein is CASSMTNQDTQYF.

About this clone itself: The gene symbols are mouse symbols. The read ends 1 residue before the CDR3 terminus; that terminus is restored from the germline J gene. V usage is TRBV26 and J usage is TRBJ2-2; 7 bases map to TRBD1. With V trimmed by 6 bases and J by 3 bases, 4 bases remained unmatched. CDR1 and CDR2 from the germline V gene are KGHPV and FQNQEV (reference sequence). This CDR3 spans 14 amino acids. The CDR3 loop reads CASSLQGYTGQLYF. The sequenced CDR3 bases are TGTGCCAGCAGCCTACAGGGGTACACCGGGCAGCTCTAC.

Notes on this clone: Gene labels here are mouse ones. Read data end 1 residue before the CDR3 end; the end is taken from the germline J gene. The chain uses TRBV26 and TRBJ1-1; D is unclear. The CDR3 runs to 13 residues. V was shortened by 2 bases and J by 0 bases, with 4 bases between the two germline ends. CDR1 and CDR2 (germline): KGHPV, FQNQEV (reference sequence). The part of the CDR3 DNA that was read is TGTGCCAGCAGTCTGAACACAAACACAGAAGTCTTC. As protein: CASSLNTNTEVF. The complete CDR3 sequence is CASSLNTNTEVFF.

In regard to this clone: The gene names given are mouse names. The read ends 1 residue shy of where the CDR3 ends; the end is completed using the germline J gene. The chain joins TRBV12-2 to TRBJ1-1; 10 bases agree with TRBD1. V trimming: 4 bases; J trimming: 5 bases; junction bases outside the gene matches: 3. Germline V CDR1 and CDR2: SGHLS, HYDKME. There are 13 residues in the CDR3. The CDR3 sequence is CASSRTGGTEVFF. The part of the CDR3 DNA that was read is TGTGCCAGCTCCCGGACAGGGGGAACAGAAGTCTTC.

Worth noting for this clone: These gene names are mouse names. The CDR3 end is not reached by the read, which stops 1 residue before it; the germline J gene fills it in. The V gene is TRBV26, the J gene TRBJ2-5; D may match TRBD1 or TRBD2 (6 bases each). V was pared by 2 bases and J by 5 bases, with 8 bases between. Germline CDR1 KGHPV, CDR2 FQNQEV (reference sequence). The length of the CDR3 is 13 residues. The CDR3 is CASSLPGADTQYF. Incomplete CDR3 DNA: TGTGCCAGCAGTCTGCCGGGGGCAGACACCCAGTAC.

A remark on this clone: Mouse gene names apply. The CDR3 bases that were read are TGTGCCAGCAGCGAGGGGGCCGAAAGATTATTT. The encoded protein is CASSEGAERLF. The CDR3, in full, reads CASSEGAERLFF. V is TRBV26 and J is TRBJ1-4; 7 bases map to TRBD1. The read ends 1 residue before the CDR3 terminus; that terminus is restored from the germline J gene. CDR1 KGHPV and CDR2 FQNQEV come from the germline V gene (reference sequence). The CDR3 covers 12 residues. Trimming removed 6 bases from V and 7 bases from J; junction bases left unmatched: 2.

Sample share makes this clone medium-sized. Germline and genes: mouse. The read finishes 1 residue shy of the CDR3 end, and the germline J gene is used to complete it. This sequence joins TRBV1 and TRBJ2-1, with D possibly TRBD2 on 6 matching bases. The CDR3 is 15 residues long. Trimming took 1 base from V and 1 from J, leaving 8 bases between them. CDR1 and CDR2 from the germline V gene are NSQYPW and LRSPGD (reference sequence). The CDR3: CTCSAAGGNYAEQFF. The sequenced CDR3 bases are TGCACCTGCAGTGCAGCCGGGGGGAACTATGCTGAGCAGTTC.

A remark on this clone: These gene names are mouse names. The read finishes 1 residue shy of the CDR3 end, and the germline J gene is used to complete it. V usage is TRBV24 and J usage is TRBJ1-6, with 7 bases identical to TRBD1. TRBJ1-6 is sorted into the ORF group, with uncertain function. The trim removed 2 bases at V and 7 bases at J, leaving 5 bases unmatched. CDR3 length equals 15 residues. CDR1 is KGHTA, CDR2 FRNEEI, per germline. CDR3 residues: CASSLETGRNSPLYF. CDR3 bases read: TGTGCCAGCAGTCTGGAGACAGGGAGAAATTCGCCCCTCTAC.

Worth noting for this clone: Gene and germline names: mouse. Read data end 1 residue before the CDR3 end; the end is taken from the germline J gene. The chain joins TRBV26 to TRBJ2-1; no reliable D call. The CDR3 contains 15 residues. Trimming took off 0 bases at V and 0 bases at J, with 6 bases between the two ends. Germline V gives CDR1 KGHPV, CDR2 FQNQEV (reference sequence). The CDR3 bases that were read are TGTGCCAGCAGTCTGTCGTCAATTAACTATGCTGAGCAGTTC. Translation: CASSLSSINYAEQF. The full CDR3 sequence reads CASSLSSINYAEQFF.

This clone is a singleton in its sample. Gene names follow the mouse nomenclature. The sequence runs out 1 residue before the end of the CDR3; the remainder is reconstructed from the germline J gene. Distinct nucleotide sequences in the sample also encode this CDR3. This chain joins TRBV26 and TRBJ1-2; D is uncertain. The CDR3 has 14 amino acids. Germline lookup yields CDR1 KGHPV and CDR2 FQNQEV (reference sequence). Deletions cut 4 bases from V and 0 bases from J, with 9 bases between. The CDR3 spells CASSRVSANSDYTF. CDR3 bases read: TGTGCCAGCAGTCGGGTCAGTGCAAACTCCGACTACACC.

This clone has only a few counts. Gene names refer to mouse genes. The read stops 1 residue short of the end of the CDR3; the missing end is completed from the germline J gene. The chain joins TRBV23 to TRBJ2-4. The CDR3 runs 15 residues. Germline loops: CDR1 KGHTA, CDR2 FQNQQP. The CDR3 loop is CSSSQSSRGQDTLYF. CDR3 DNA, as far as it was read: TGCTCCAGCAGTCAATCGTCCCGGGGTCAGGACACCTTGTAC.

Comments on this clone: Gene labels here are mouse ones. The CDR3 goes on 1 residue after the read ends, and that part is filled in from the germline J gene. The chain has TRBV13-3 and TRBJ2-7; D uncertain. Trimming left V 9 bases short and J 4 bases short, with 11 bases between. The CDR3 has 11 residues. The germline gives CDR1 NNHDY, CDR2 SYVADS. CDR3: CATPRVYEQYF. The DNA read from the CDR3 is TGTGCCACACCCCGGGTTTATGAACAGTAC.

This clone is medium-sized by share. The gene symbols are mouse symbols. The sequenced fragment ends 1 residue before the CDR3 boundary, so the rest is inferred from the germline J gene. This chain uses TRBV26 with TRBJ1-3, with D perhaps TRBD1 (5 bases). V lost 6 bases, J lost 0 bases, and 9 bases lay in between. Germline V gene lookup returns CDR1 KGHPV and CDR2 FQNQEV (reference sequence). This CDR3 is built from 14 residues. CDR3: CASRDSSSGNTLYF. The DNA read from the CDR3 is TGTGCCAGCAGAGACAGTTCTTCTGGAAATACGCTCTAT.

A word on this clone: The gene names given are mouse names. The missing CDR3 end, 1 residue past where the read stops, is filled in from the germline J gene. The rearrangement joins TRBV16 to TRBJ2-2; D is unclear. The CDR3 contains 15 residues. Germline CDR1 reads SGHSA; CDR2 reads FRNQAP. V was pared by 0 bases and J by 0 bases, with 5 bases between. CDR3 protein: CASSLEVANTGQLYF. Partial CDR3 DNA: TGTGCAAGCAGCTTAGAGGTTGCAAACACCGGGCAGCTCTAC.

Concerning this clone itself: The germline and genes are mouse ones. The sequenced CDR3 bases are TGTGCAAGCAGCTTATCGGGTGCAGAAACGCTGTAT. It translates to CASSLSGAETLY. From start to end, the CDR3 is CASSLSGAETLYF. The gene calls are TRBV16 and TRBJ2-3; D remains unclear. The CDR3 goes on 1 residue after the read ends, and that part is filled in from the germline J gene. V was cut by 2 bases and J by 1 base, with 4 bases left in between. CDR3 length equals 13 residues. Germline-derived CDR1 and CDR2 are SGHSA and FRNQAP. The variable domain in full, completed from reference TRBV16 and TRBJ2-3, reads NAGVIQTPRHKVTGKGQEATLWCEPISGHSAVFWYRQTIVQGLEFLTYFRNQAPIDDSGMPKERFSAQMPNQSHSTLKIQSTQPQDSAVYLCASSLSGAETLYFGSGTRLTVL.

This clone counts as medium-sized. Genes and germline come from the mouse. The read halts 1 residue ahead of the CDR3 end, with the missing end drawn from the germline J gene. This chain connects TRBV26 to TRBJ1-2; D possibly corresponds to TRBD1 (5 bases). Germline V gives CDR1 KGHPV, CDR2 FQNQEV (reference sequence). CDR3 size: 13 residues. The ends were cut back, 4 bases at V and 0 bases at J, with 6 bases in the middle. The CDR3 DNA, read in part, is TGTGCCAGCAGTCGACAGACAAACTCCGACTACACC. Residues: CASSRQTNSDYT. The whole CDR3 protein is CASSRQTNSDYTF.

This clone was seen only a few times. Mouse gene names and germline throughout. The read stops 1 residue short of the end of the CDR3; the missing end is completed from the germline J gene. J is TRBJ1-3 and V is TRBV26; 8 nucleotides align to TRBD1. V shed 6 bases, J shed 3 bases, and the junction held 10 bases outside the gene matches. Germline CDR1 and CDR2: KGHPV and FQNQEV (reference sequence). This CDR3 comprises 16 residues. CDR3 region: CASSQRDRPFGNTLYF. The DNA read from the CDR3 is TGTGCCAGCAGCCAAAGGGACAGGCCTTTTGGAAATACGCTCTAT.

This clone was counted a few times. Mouse gene names apply. The CDR3 is cut off 1 residue early in the read; its end comes from the germline J gene. The chain has TRBV26 and TRBJ1-1, with 8 bases matching TRBD1. Germline values: CDR1 KGHPV, CDR2 FQNQEV (reference sequence). The CDR3 runs 13 residues. Unmatched junction bases numbered 4, after V lost 6 bases and J lost 4 bases. CDR3 bases read: TGTGCCAGCAGCCTCGACAGGGGCACAGAAGTCTTC. Translation gives CASSLDRGTEVF. The whole CDR3 reads CASSLDRGTEVFF.